The T cell receptor beta chain described here comes from a study of CD8+ T cells in alopecia areata. A note on this clone: What it recognizes is unknown.

General study findings and limits: Researchers report lesional scalp, most notably alopecia totalis/universalis, outstripped normal scalp in clonality. Many expanded lesional clones remained in scalp and blood on tofacitinib.

Treatment of the sample: oral pan-JAK inhibitor, 5-10 mg twice daily. The authors sorted CD4+ and CD8+ T cells from PBMCs. Trimming removed 5 bases at V and 2 bases at J, with 15 bases between. The CDR3 is made up of 15 amino acids. Germline V gene data show CDR1 as LNHDA and CDR2 as SQIVND (reference sequence). RNA was isolated and reverse transcribed to cDNA, the sequencing template. Using immunoSEQ multiplex PCR, the repertoire was profiled, and TCRdb retains in-frame clones only, with some absent. The sample lists over 70,000 clones; approximately 66% were seen once. The chain couples TRBV19 to TRBJ2-5; D remains unclear. This sequence was found in a human donor with alopecia areata. The sample in question was CD8+ T cells sorted from blood, obtained at week 24, from a patient treated with tofacitinib. CDR3 in amino acids: CASSAPYSDQETQYF. The CDR3 DNA sequence: TGTGCCAGTAGTGCTCCCTACAGCGATCAAGAGACCCAGTACTTC.